A single sample gave rise to the 14 T cell receptor beta chains below, sequenced in a study of T cells in Graves' hyperthyroidism and ophthalmopathy. From RNA transcripts, TCR beta CDR3 regions were amplified. TCR CDR3 regions were first amplified by RT-PCR with HTBI primers. TCRdb recomputed calls from the multiplex PCR reads with MiXCR, one row per CDR3 protein. The sample has 390,000 or so distinct CDR3 sequences; under 15% are singletons. Sequencing input: blood. The source is a man aged 18 to 30 with Graves' ophthalmopathy.

This clonotype showed up just a few times. The J gene is TRBJ1-5, the V gene TRBV6-1; D is perhaps TRBD1 (6 bases). This CDR3 is 18 amino acids long. Germline V gene lookup returns CDR1 MNHNS and CDR2 SASEGT. Trimming pared 8 bases from V and 4 bases from J, leaving 27 bases between. DNA of the CDR3: TGTGCCAGCGGGGGGACAAGGGGCCCATTTGGGTGGAATCAGCCCCAGCATTTT. Translation: CASGGTRGPFGWNQPQHF.

The chain carries TRBV14 and TRBJ1-2; 7 nucleotides line up with TRBD1. CDR1 and CDR2 (germline): SGHDN, FVKESK. V lost 5 bases and J lost 5; bases outside the gene matches: 14. There are 16 residues in the CDR3. The CDR3 region is CASSLITGAALYGYTF. As DNA, the CDR3 is TGTGCCAGCAGCTTGATAACAGGGGCCGCCCTATATGGCTACACCTTC.

This clonotype was detected ten times or more. J is TRBJ2-6 and V is TRBV7-9; D is unresolved. Between the trimmed V and J ends, which lost 5 bases and 2 bases, there was a span of 7 bases. CDR1 SEHNR and CDR2 FQNEAQ come from the germline V gene (reference sequence). The CDR3 loop spans 14 amino acids. The DNA of the CDR3 is TGTGCCAGCAGCCCAGAAACTGGGGCCAACGTCCTGACTTTC. As protein: CASSPETGANVLTF.

V and J are TRBV19 and TRBJ1-1; D may be TRBD1 (5 bases). This CDR3 spans 12 amino acids. Germline assignment: CDR1 LNHDA and CDR2 SQIVND (reference sequence). Between the trimmed V and J ends, which lost 4 bases and 6 bases, there was a span of 9 bases. The CDR3 nucleotides read TGTGCCAGTAGTACAGGGAGGGCTGAAGCTTTCTTT. It translates to CASSTGRAEAFF.

This clonotype was picked up many times. This chain links TRBV2 with TRBJ2-3; 9 bases agree with TRBD2. Germline CDR1 is SNHLY and CDR2 is FYNNEI. This CDR3 is built from 15 residues. V was pared by 8 bases and J by 5 bases, with 11 bases of the junction left unmatched. CDR3 loop: CASGGYGGGGDTQYF. CDR3 nucleotide sequence: TGTGCCAGCGGGGGTTATGGCGGGGGGGGAGATACGCAGTATTTT. Combining the CDR3 with reference TRBV2 and TRBJ2-3 gives the whole variable domain EPEVTQTPSHQVTQMGQEVILRCVPISNHLYFYWYRQILGQKVEFLVSFYNNEISEKSEIFDDQFSVERPDGSNFTLKIRSTKLEDSAMYFCASGGYGGGGDTQYFGPGTRLTVL.

The chain employs TRBV20-1 and TRBJ2-7, with 13 bases that match TRBD2. The ends lost 1 base at V and 4 bases at J; junction bases unmatched: 7. The CDR3 extends over 16 amino acids. Germline loops: CDR1 DFQATT, CDR2 SNEGSKA (reference sequence). CDR3 loop: CSARGVGTSGKYEQYF. The CDR3 bases are TGCAGTGCTAGAGGCGTGGGGACTAGCGGGAAGTACGAGCAGTACTTC.

This clonotype was seen ten or more times. The genes are TRBV2 and TRBJ1-1; 7 nucleotides align to TRBD1. Trimming cost V 10 bases and J 2 bases; bases outside gene matches: 7. The V gene's germline CDR1 is SNHLY and CDR2 FYNNEI. The CDR3 is 13 residues long. The chain's CDR3 is CATHRGANTEAFF. In nucleotides, the CDR3 is TGTGCCACCCACAGGGGCGCTAACACTGAAGCTTTCTTT.

This clonotype occurred many times. This chain uses TRBV6-6 with TRBJ1-6; maybe TRBD1 (6 bases). The CDR3 is made up of 15 amino acids. V was shortened by 2 bases and J by 9 bases, with 14 bases between the two germline ends. Germline loops: CDR1 MNHNY, CDR2 SVGAGI (reference sequence). The CDR3 DNA is TGTGCCAGCAGTTACAGAGGGGGTGATAGTTCACCCCTCCACTTT. This encodes CASSYRGGDSSPLHF.

Comments on this clonotype: Just one base apart from a much larger clone, this may be a read error. The V call is TRBV27, the J call TRBJ2-2, with 8 bases that match TRBD2. Germline-derived CDR1 and CDR2 are MNHEY and SMNVEV (reference sequence). There are 13 residues in the CDR3. DNA for the CDR3: TGTGCCAGCACCCGGGGGGGATCCGGGGAGCCGTTTTTT. Translated, it gives CASTRGGSGEPFF.

This clonotype was recorded only once. Mismatch with germline at one junction end may stem from a read error. The V call is TRBV15, the J call TRBJ2-6; 7 positions match TRBD1. CDR1 and CDR2 from the germline V gene are LNHNV and YYDKDF (reference sequence). The CDR3 is made up of 17 amino acids. CDR3 sequence reads: CATSRGTGGPGANALTF. CDR3 nucleotides: TGTGCCACCAGCAGAGGGACAGGCGGGCCTGGGGCCAACGCCCTGACTTTC.

This clonotype was seen a few times. The gene calls are TRBV7-2 and TRBJ2-2, with D possibly TRBD2 on 5 matching bases. CDR1 SGHTA and CDR2 FQGNSA come from the germline V gene. The CDR3 contains 18 residues. V was shortened by 5 bases and J by 1 base, with 20 bases between the two germline ends. The CDR3 nucleotides are TGTGCCAGCAGCCCTCATCCCCAACTAGTCGGGAACACCGGGGAGCTGTTTTTT. Its protein product is CASSPHPQLVGNTGELFF.

This clonotype was seen at least ten times. The chain's CDR3 is CASSPLGAGNEQFF. CDR3 DNA sequence: TGTGCCAGCTCACCACTTGGGGCTGGGAATGAGCAGTTCTTC. The chain links TRBV18 to TRBJ2-1; D is possibly TRBD1 (5 bases). CDR1 KGHSH and CDR2 LQKENI come from the germline V gene. The CDR3 contains 14 residues. V lost 1 base and J lost 7, with 11 bases in between.

This clonotype was seen many times. CDR3 sequence (DNA): TGCAGTGCTTCCGGGACTAGCGGGACCAATGAGCAGTTCTTC. Encoded protein: CSASGTSGTNEQFF. The chain uses TRBV20-1 and TRBJ2-1; the match to TRBD2 covers 13 bases. Losses at the gene ends were 5 bases for V and 6 bases for J; bases not matched to a gene: 4. Germline CDR1 reads DFQATT; CDR2 reads SNEGSKA (reference sequence). This CDR3 has 14 amino acids.

This clonotype was seen more than once but under ten times. The chain joins TRBV7-9 to TRBJ2-3, with D perhaps being TRBD1 or TRBD2 (5 bases each). The germline V gene has CDR1 SEHNR and CDR2 FQNEAQ (reference sequence). V was trimmed by 5 bases and J by 2 bases, leaving 17 bases between them. CDR3 length equals 16 residues. CDR3 sequence reads: CASSAWDLMNTDTQYF. CDR3 nucleotides: TGTGCCAGCAGCGCTTGGGACCTAATGAACACAGATACGCAGTATTTT.